This is a list of T cell receptor beta chains from one sample in a study of OX40 agonist ivuxolimab in advanced cancers. Using immunoSEQ multiplex PCR, the repertoire was profiled, and TCRdb retains in-frame clones only, with some absent. The sample records 35,000 to 45,000 clones, approximately 91% being singletons. The sample here was CD4+ or CD8+ T cells sorted from blood, taken in a trial of the OX40 agonist ivuxolimab. The receptor source for this set is an adult with an advanced solid tumor such as melanoma, head and neck, liver or kidney cancer. Both conserved end residues are part of each CDR3. D genes are given only for firm matches. A row's size may be missing; if present it is once, few, many or a size class.

CDR3aa	CDR3nt	abundance	j_gene	d_gene	v_gene
CASSEADTDRGRETQYF	TGTGCCAGCAGTGAAGCGGATACGGACAGGGGGCGAGAGACCCAGTACTTC	.	TRBJ2-5	TRBD1	TRBV2
CASSLNSASRYSNYGYTF	TGTGCCAGCAGTTTGAATTCAGCGTCGAGGTATTCCAACTATGGCTACACCTTC	once	TRBJ1-2	.	TRBV28
CASSQNTNQPQHF	TGCGCCAGCAGCCAAAATACTAATCAGCCCCAGCATTTT	.	TRBJ1-5	.	TRBV4-1
CASSVVWGGYTF	TGTGCCAGCAGCGTAGTTTGGGGTGGCTACACCTTC	.	TRBJ1-2	.	TRBV9
CASSQDQVNTGELFF	TGCGCCAGCAGCCAAGATCAGGTGAACACCGGGGAGCTGTTTTTT	.	TRBJ2-2	.	TRBV4-3
CASSYRDDRSKSMFF	TGTGCCAGCAGTTACCGAGATGACAGATCAAAGTCTATGTTCTTC	.	TRBJ2-1	.	TRBV6-5
CASSPVGTEAFF	TGTGCCAGCAGTCCAGTGGGCACTGAAGCTTTCTTT	.	TRBJ1-1	.	TRBV28
CASSLAVGTGGYNEQFF	TGTGCCAGCAGCTTGGCCGTTGGTACAGGGGGGTACAATGAGCAGTTCTTC	.	TRBJ2-1	TRBD1	TRBV7-8
CASSELHGVPRSTGELFF	TGCGCCAGCAGTGAGCTTCATGGGGTCCCGAGATCCACCGGGGAGCTGTTTTTT	.	TRBJ2-2	.	TRBV10-1
CASSLGRAGGDTQYF	TGTGCCAGCAGCTTAGGGAGGGCAGGGGGTGATACGCAGTATTTT	.	TRBJ2-3	.	TRBV7-9
CASSLSGANEQFF	TGTGCCAGCAGTTTATCTGGCGCCAATGAGCAGTTCTTC	few	TRBJ2-1	.	TRBV27
CASRGARDTDYNEQFF	TGCGCCAGCAGGGGGGCCCGAGACACAGATTACAATGAGCAGTTCTTC	.	TRBJ2-1	.	TRBV5-1
CATSRILRGKGQPQHF	TGTGCCACCAGCAGGATCCTTAGGGGGAAAGGTCAGCCCCAGCATTTT	.	TRBJ1-5	.	TRBV15
CASSPAGDEKLFF	TGTGCCAGCTCACCCGCCGGGGATGAAAAACTGTTTTTT	.	TRBJ1-4	.	TRBV18
CASSHKETQYF	TGTGCCAGCAGCCATAAAGAGACCCAGTACTTC	.	TRBJ2-5	.	TRBV5-6
CATINGNQPQHF	TGTGCCACCATTAATGGCAATCAGCCCCAGCATTTT	.	TRBJ1-5	.	TRBV6-6
CASSPGLLSYEQYF	TGTGCCAGCAGTCCCGGTCTCCTCTCCTACGAGCAGTACTTC	once	TRBJ2-7	.	TRBV28
CASSPWRGNNEQFF	TGTGCCAGCAGTCCTTGGCGGGGGAACAATGAGCAGTTCTTC	few	TRBJ2-1	TRBD2	TRBV28
CASSLRRNQETQYF	TGTGCCAGCAGTTTACGCCGGAACCAAGAGACCCAGTACTTC	.	TRBJ2-5	.	TRBV28
CASSQLGGNTEAFF	TGCGCCAGCAGCCAACTCGGAGGGAACACTGAAGCTTTCTTT	.	TRBJ1-1	.	TRBV4-1
CASSIEAETAGLPSYEQYF	TGTGCCAGTAGTATAGAGGCCGAGACAGCGGGTCTTCCGTCCTACGAGCAGTACTTC	.	TRBJ2-7	.	TRBV19